Described below is a single T cell receptor (beta chain) sequence and its context. The antigen is undetermined. The sample belongs to a study of shared clonotypes between healthy human individuals. General study results and limits: Investigators collected only blood, and repertoires in tissues likely differ.

Naive CD8 cells lacked CD45RO and underwent positive selection for CCR7, leaving out terminally differentiated effector memory CD45RA+ cells. Donors were healthy HIV-negative adults without recently reported acute infections or vaccinations. Method: immunoSEQ multiplex PCR; TCRdb's copy keeps in-frame clones and lacks some. The table has about 2.2 million clones, roughly 91% seen once; the top ten hold more than 1.5%. The receptor comes from a young man in good health. Some clones in this sample may be carry-over from other donors' samples. The specimen was naive CD8+ T cells from PBMCs.

In nucleotides, the CDR3 is TGTGCCAGCAGCGGGACAGGTGCTAGCTCCTACGAGCAGTACTTC. Translated: CASSGTGASSYEQYF. This rearrangement joins TRBV5-5 to TRBJ2-7, with 8 nucleotides matching TRBD1. Losses at the gene ends were 4 bases for V and 0 bases for J; bases not matched to a gene: 6. This CDR3 is built from 15 residues. The germline gives CDR1 SGHKS, CDR2 YYEKEE (reference sequence).